The sequence of this T cell receptor (beta chain) was determined in a study of blood T cell repertoires in COVID-19. For the study at large: The origin of the acute and convalescent COVID-19 samples was the United States, Italy and Spain. T cells, B-cell-depleted T cells, or PBMCs provided the cDNA or gDNA that served as material.

The CDR3 is 8 residues long. Germline CDR1 is DFQATT and CDR2 is SNEGSKA (reference sequence). V dropped 5 bases and J dropped 8 bases, with 3 bases sitting between them. Study processing details: Estimated nucleated cell counts came from reference gene primer amplification. Some clones are missing from TCRdb's copy, which holds only in-frame ones; the method was immunoSEQ multiplex PCR. The DNA was the basis for D and trimming; V, J and clone size are from that table. The sample comprises around 100,000 clones, roughly 80% of which are singletons, and about 12% rests with the top ten. The chain links TRBV20-1 to TRBJ1-2; D uncertain. Sequencing used peripheral blood. The sequence was collected from a woman in her sixties or seventies with acute or convalescent COVID-19. CDR3 sequence: CSALGYTF. DNA of the CDR3: TGCAGTGCTCTAGGCTACACCTTC.